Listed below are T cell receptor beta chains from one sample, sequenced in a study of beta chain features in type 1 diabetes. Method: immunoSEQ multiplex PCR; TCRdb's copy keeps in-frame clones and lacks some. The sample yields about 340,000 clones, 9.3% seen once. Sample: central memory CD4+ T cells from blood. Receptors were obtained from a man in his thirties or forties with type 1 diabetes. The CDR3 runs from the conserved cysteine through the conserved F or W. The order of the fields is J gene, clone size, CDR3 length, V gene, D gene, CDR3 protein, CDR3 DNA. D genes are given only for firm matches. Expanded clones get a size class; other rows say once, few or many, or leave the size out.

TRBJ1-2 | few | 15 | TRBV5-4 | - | CASSLEGGGLYGYTF | TGTGCCAGCAGCTTGGAAGGGGGAGGGCTGTATGGCTACACCTTC
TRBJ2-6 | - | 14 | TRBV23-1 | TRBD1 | CASLTGDRHDVLTF | TGCGCCAGCTTAACGGGGGACAGGCACGACGTCCTGACTTTC
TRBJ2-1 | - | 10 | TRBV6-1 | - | CASSGPESFF | TGTGCCAGCAGCGGCCCGGAATCCTTCTTC
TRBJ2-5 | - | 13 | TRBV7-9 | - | CASSYTSQETQYF | TGTGCCAGCAGCTATACTAGCCAAGAGACCCAGTACTTC
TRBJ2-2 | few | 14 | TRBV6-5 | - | CASSRQRQTGELFF | TGTGCCAGCAGTCGACAGAGACAAACCGGGGAGCTGTTTTTT
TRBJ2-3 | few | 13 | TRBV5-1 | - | CASSLASADTQYF | TGCGCCAGCAGCTTGGCAAGCGCAGATACGCAGTATTTT
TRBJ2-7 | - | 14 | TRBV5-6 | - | CASSDPDKNYEQYF | TGTGCCAGCAGCGACCCGGACAAGAACTACGAGCAGTACTTC
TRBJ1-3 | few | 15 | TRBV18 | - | CASSLTGTAGNTIYF | TGTGCCAGCTCACTTACAGGGACGGCTGGAAACACCATATATTTT
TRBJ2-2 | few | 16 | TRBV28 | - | CASSGYRPPNTGELFF | TGTGCCAGCAGCGGATACCGTCCCCCGAACACCGGGGAGCTGTTTTTT
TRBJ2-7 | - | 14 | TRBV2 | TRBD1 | CASSRQGDSYEQYF | TGTGCCAGCAGTCGACAGGGGGACTCCTACGAGCAGTACTTC
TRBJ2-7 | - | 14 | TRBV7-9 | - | CASRPDGASYEQYF | TGTGCCAGCAGACCCGACGGGGCATCCTACGAGCAGTACTTC
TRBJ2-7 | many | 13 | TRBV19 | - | CASSRQASYEQYF | TGTGCCAGTAGTCGCCAGGCGTCCTACGAGCAGTACTTC
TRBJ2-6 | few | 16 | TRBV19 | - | CASSTSRSSGANVLTF | TGTGCCAGTAGTACCAGCAGGAGCTCTGGGGCCAACGTCCTGACTTTC
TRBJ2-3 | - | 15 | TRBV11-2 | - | CASSFVQTSTDTQYF | TGTGCCAGCAGCTTTGTACAGACTAGCACAGATACGCAGTATTTT
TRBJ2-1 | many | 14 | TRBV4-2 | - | CASSPAGPNNEQFF | TGTGCCAGCAGCCCAGCCGGCCCCAACAATGAGCAGTTCTTC
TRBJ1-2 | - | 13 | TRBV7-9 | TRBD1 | CASSGDRGYGYTF | TGTGCCAGCAGCGGGGACAGGGGCTATGGCTACACCTTC
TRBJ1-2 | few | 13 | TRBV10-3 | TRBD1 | CAINGQGVYGYTF | TGTGCCATCAATGGACAGGGAGTCTATGGCTACACCTTC
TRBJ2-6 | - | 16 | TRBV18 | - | CASSPWGYSGANVLTF | TGTGCCAGCTCACCGTGGGGGTACTCTGGGGCCAACGTCCTGACTTTC
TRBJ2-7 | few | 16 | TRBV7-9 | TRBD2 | CASSSPSGKISYEQYF | TGTGCCAGCAGCTCCCCTAGCGGGAAGATTTCCTACGAGCAGTACTTC
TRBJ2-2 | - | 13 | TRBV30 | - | CAWSSGNTGELFF | TGTGCCTGGAGCTCGGGGAACACCGGGGAGCTGTTTTTT
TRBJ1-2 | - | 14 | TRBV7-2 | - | CASISGDANYGYTF | TGTGCCAGCATTTCTGGAGACGCTAACTATGGCTACACCTTC
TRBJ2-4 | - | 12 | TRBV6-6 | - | CASGYDSDIQYF | TGTGCCAGCGGTTACGACTCGGACATTCAGTACTTC